The 28 T cell receptor beta chains reported below all come from one sample, sequenced in a study of glioma-infiltrating T cells after dendritic cell vaccination (dated by TCRdb to about 2016). Libraries were made using the immunoSEQ multiplex PCR assay. Not all clones reach the TCRdb copy of this immuneACCESS table, which keeps in-frame sequences only. Checked studies attribute under half of the gap to unresolved V genes and leave the rest unexplained. Across this sample there are fewer than 85,000 clones, with 65% to 90% seen only once. The ten largest clones take up roughly 7.9% of the sample. Sequencing used blood, obtained before dendritic cell vaccination. These receptors all come from a human donor with glioblastoma.

This rearrangement joins TRBV30 to TRBJ2-1, with a possible D match to TRBD2 (6 bases). CDR1 and CDR2 from the germline V gene are GTSNPN and SVGIG (reference sequence). The V end lost 3 bases, the J end lost 9 bases, and 18 bases lay between the germline ends. The CDR3 runs 14 residues. The CDR3 reads CAWRRLKDGGEQFF. CDR3 nucleotide sequence: TGTGCCTGGAGGCGGCTCAAAGACGGGGGTGAGCAGTTCTTC.

This rearrangement joins TRBV2 to TRBJ1-1; no clear D. With 4 bases removed from V and 0 bases from J, the gap between germline ends came to 6 bases. Germline V gene lookup returns CDR1 SNHLY and CDR2 FYNNEI. The CDR3 spans 13 residues. CDR3 DNA: TGTGCCAGCAGTGTCGCGATGAACACTGAAGCTTTCTTT. Translation gives CASSVAMNTEAFF.

The J gene is TRBJ2-6, the V gene TRBV7-2; a possible D gene is TRBD1 (6 bases). CDR1 is SGHTA and CDR2 is FQGNSA in the germline V gene. The germline V and J ends were trimmed by 5 bases and 2 bases, with 13 bases remaining between them. The CDR3 sequence is 16 residues long. CDR3 loop: CASSRLPGAGANVLTF. CDR3 coding DNA: TGTGCCAGCAGCCGACTCCCAGGGGCTGGGGCCAACGTCCTGACTTTC.

This chain joins TRBV5-4 and TRBJ2-2, with D possibly TRBD2 on 5 matching bases. Trimming cost V 0 bases and J 4 bases, with 13 bases left between them. Germline CDR1 SGHNT, CDR2 YYREEE (reference sequence). The CDR3 covers 16 residues. The CDR3 coding sequence is TGTGCCAGCAGCTTGGTTCTAGGTCGGGGCACCGGGGAGCTGTTTTTT. This sequence encodes CASSLVLGRGTGELFF.

The chain recombines TRBV9 with TRBJ1-2, with D possibly being TRBD1 (5 bases). Trimming took 2 bases from V and 2 from J, leaving 7 bases between them. CDR1 and CDR2 (germline): SGDLS, YYNGEE. The CDR3 has 13 residues. Here the CDR3 DNA reads TGTGCCAGCAGCGTCGACAGCAACTATGGCTACACCTTC. Its protein is CASSVDSNYGYTF. The full variable domain, its missing parts supplied by reference TRBV9 and TRBJ1-2, is DSGVTQTPKHLITATGQRVTLRCSPRSGDLSVYWYQQSLDQGLQFLIQYYNGEERAKGNILERFSAQQFPDLHSELNLSSLELGDSALYFCASSVDSNYGYTFGSGTRLTVV.

A word on this clone: The same CDR3 also results from other DNA sequences found in this sample. The CDR3 DNA follows: TGTGCCAGCAGCTTCACAGGGGGGATGTATGGCTACACCTTC. As protein: CASSFTGGMYGYTF. The chain couples TRBV7-2 to TRBJ1-2; TRBD1 aligns across 8 bases. J gave up 5 bases and V 3 bases, and 5 bases lay outside the gene matches. The CDR3 has 14 residues. CDR1 and CDR2 from the germline V gene are SGHTA and FQGNSA.

This rearrangement joins TRBV6-1 to TRBJ1-4; TRBD1 agrees at 7 bases. Germline V gives CDR1 MNHNS, CDR2 SASEGT. This CDR3 contains 16 residues. The V segment lost 2 bases and the J segment 0 bases; nucleotides outside the gene matches: 3. The DNA of the CDR3 is TGTGCCAGCAGTGAACCTACAGGGGCAACTAATGAAAAACTGTTTTTT. Translating gives CASSEPTGATNEKLFF.

The V call is TRBV7-3, the J call TRBJ2-3; tentative D call: TRBD1 (6 bases). The CDR3 spans 13 residues. Trimming took 3 bases from V and 9 from J, leaving 13 bases between them. Germline V gives CDR1 SGHTA, CDR2 FQGTGA. CDR3 region: CASSFRMRGTQYF. The CDR3 region has the DNA TGTGCCAGCAGCTTCAGGATGAGGGGGACGCAGTATTTT.

V and J are TRBV11-3 and TRBJ2-3; the D is unclear. The ends were cut back, 3 bases at V and 5 bases at J, with 9 bases in the middle. The CDR3 has 13 residues. Germline V gives CDR1 SGHNT, CDR2 YENEEA. The CDR3 protein is CASSFSGGDTQYF. CDR3 coding DNA: TGTGCCAGCAGCTTTTCGGGTGGAGATACGCAGTATTTT.

The sample holds a few counts of this clone. The V call is TRBV2, the J call TRBJ1-6; 7 bases are shared with TRBD1. This CDR3 has 13 amino acids. V lost 6 bases and J lost 7; bases outside the gene matches: 3. Germline CDR1 and CDR2: SNHLY and FYNNEI. The chain's CDR3 is CASSQTGNSPLHF. CDR3 bases: TGTGCCAGCAGCCAGACAGGGAATTCACCCCTCCACTTT.

This clone has more than one count but fewer than ten. The rearrangement links TRBV19 to TRBJ2-7; 8 bases agree with TRBD1. This CDR3 has 14 amino acids. The V and J ends lost 4 bases and 2 bases, in that order; junction bases with no gene match: 4. From germline, CDR1 is LNHDA and CDR2 SQIVND (reference sequence). Here the CDR3 DNA reads TGTGCCAGTAGTACACAGGGGGAACCCTACGAGCAGTACTTC. Protein sequence: CASSTQGEPYEQYF.

The rearrangement uses TRBV2 and TRBJ1-6; TRBD1 matches 9 bases. V was pared by 6 bases and J by 12 bases, with 9 bases of the junction left unmatched. This CDR3 contains 14 residues. Germline V CDR1 and CDR2: SNHLY, FYNNEI. This CDR3 is CASRPGTGLGPLHF. The CDR3 coding sequence is TGTGCCAGCAGACCCGGGACAGGGTTAGGACCCCTCCACTTT.

The rearrangement joins TRBV11-2 to TRBJ1-2; D might be TRBD1 (5 bases). This CDR3 is built from 13 residues. Germline CDR1 is SGHAT and CDR2 is FQNNGV. The V end lost 5 bases, the J end lost 2 bases, and 9 bases lay between the germline ends. DNA for the CDR3: TGTGCCAGCAGCAAAGACAGCAACTATGGCTACACCTTC. Translation gives CASSKDSNYGYTF.

The rearrangement joins TRBV19 to TRBJ1-5; TRBD1 aligns across 7 bases. Losses at the gene ends were 6 bases for V and 2 bases for J; bases not matched to a gene: 10. The germline CDR1 and CDR2 sequences are LNHDA and SQIVND (reference sequence). This CDR3 spans 16 amino acids. The CDR3 DNA reads TGTGCCAGTAGGGAAGCGACAGGGCGCGGCAATCAGCCCCAGCATTTT. This codes for CASREATGRGNQPQHF.

V gene TRBV7-9 combines with J gene TRBJ2-5, with 9 bases fitting TRBD1. Trimming took 1 base from V and 5 from J; bases not matched to a gene: 5. The CDR3 has 15 amino acids. Germline-derived CDR1 and CDR2 are SEHNR and FQNEAQ (reference sequence). Here the CDR3 DNA reads TGTGCCAGCAGCTTAGGGTCCGACAGGGGGGAGACCCAGTACTTC. The encoded protein is CASSLGSDRGETQYF.

The gene calls are TRBV9 and TRBJ1-3; TRBD1 agrees at 9 bases. V gave up 0 bases and J gave up 3 bases; unmatched junction bases: 10. CDR3 length equals 18 residues. Germline assignment: CDR1 SGDLS and CDR2 YYNGEE. For the CDR3, the DNA is TGTGCCAGCAGCGTAGATCTGGGGACAGGGAGACTTGGAAACACCATATATTTT. Encoded protein: CASSVDLGTGRLGNTIYF.

The chain carries TRBV6-1 and TRBJ2-7; 7 bases map to TRBD1. The CDR3 has 14 residues. The trim removed 2 bases at V and 2 bases at J, leaving 3 bases unmatched. Germline V CDR1 and CDR2: MNHNS, SASEGT. CDR3 in amino acids: CASSETGTAYEQYF. In DNA form, the CDR3 reads TGTGCCAGCAGTGAAACCGGGACAGCCTACGAGCAGTACTTC.

The V gene is TRBV6-1, the J gene TRBJ2-5; maybe TRBD2 (6 bases). Trimming cost V 6 bases and J 4 bases, with 15 bases left between them. Germline V lookup: CDR1 MNHNS, CDR2 SASEGT. CDR3 length equals 14 residues. The CDR3 DNA is TGTGCCAGCAGGCCTTCCGGGGGTGGAGAGACCCAGTACTTC. The encoded protein is CASRPSGGGETQYF.

This chain's CDR3 is CASSLAGAGNTIYF. DNA for the CDR3: TGTGCCAGCAGCTTAGCGGGGGCTGGAAACACCATATATTTT. The rearrangement links TRBV7-3 to TRBJ1-3; perhaps TRBD1 as D (5 bases). The germline V gene has CDR1 SGHTA and CDR2 FQGTGA. Trimming stripped 2 bases from V and 2 bases from J, with 7 bases between. This CDR3 has 14 amino acids.

V usage is TRBV5-6 and J usage is TRBJ1-5, with 9 bases matching TRBD1. Germline values: CDR1 SGHDT, CDR2 YYEEEE. V was pared by 4 bases and J by 4 bases, with 6 bases of the junction left unmatched. The CDR3 is 15 amino acids. The CDR3 nucleotides are TGTGCCAGCAGCCGTACAGGGGGCGAAAATCAGCCCCAGCATTTT. This sequence encodes CASSRTGGENQPQHF.

J is TRBJ2-5 and V is TRBV12-5; D may be TRBD2 (5 bases). CDR3 length equals 15 residues. V lost 2 bases and J 0 bases, leaving 10 bases between the germline ends. Germline values: CDR1 LGHNT, CDR2 FRNRAP. The CDR3 DNA reads TGTGCTAGTGGTTTGTTGGGAGCCTACCAAGAGACCCAGTACTTC. Encoded protein: CASGLLGAYQETQYF.

This clone appeared a single time. V gene TRBV7-8 combines with J gene TRBJ2-3, with D possibly TRBD1 on 5 matching bases. Trimming removed 5 bases from V and 4 bases from J, with 13 bases in between. The CDR3 length is 14 residues. Germline CDR1 reads SGHVS; CDR2 reads FQNEAQ. For the CDR3, the DNA is TGTGCCAGCAGCCCCAGGGTGAGCGCAGATACGCAGTATTTT. It specifies CASSPRVSADTQYF.

The chain joins TRBV30 to TRBJ1-1; D gene unclear. The V and J ends lost 0 bases and 5 bases respectively, with 7 bases between them. CDR1 GTSNPN and CDR2 SVGIG come from the germline V gene (reference sequence). This CDR3 has 12 residues. CDR3 sequence (DNA): TGTGCCTGGAGTGTATCGCAGACTGAAGCTTTCTTT. This translates into CAWSVSQTEAFF.

The table lists this clone with a count of one. The chain joins TRBV20-1 to TRBJ2-1; D unclear. Between the trimmed V and J ends, which lost 4 bases and 5 bases, there was a span of 6 bases. Per the germline V gene, CDR1 is DFQATT and CDR2 is SNEGSKA (reference sequence). The CDR3 length is 11 residues. DNA for the CDR3: TGCAGTGCTACCCGGGACAATGAGCAGTTCTTC. It codes for CSATRDNEQFF.

The chain is built from TRBV5-4 and TRBJ2-3; D ambiguous. There are 15 residues in the CDR3. In germline, CDR1 is SGHNT, CDR2 YYREEE (reference sequence). The germline V and J ends were trimmed by 0 bases and 0 bases, with 8 bases remaining between them. As DNA, the CDR3 is TGTGCCAGCAGCTTGGGGCAGACTAGCACAGATACGCAGTATTTT. This translates into CASSLGQTSTDTQYF.

The chain recombines TRBV4-3 with TRBJ2-3; TRBD2 agrees at 8 bases. With 0 bases clipped from V and 4 bases from J, the junction kept 9 bases outside the gene matches. Germline CDR1 and CDR2: LGHNA and YSLEER. This CDR3 contains 17 residues. The CDR3 reads CASSQDQSSGEADTQYF. CDR3 nucleotides: TGCGCCAGCAGCCAAGATCAGAGTAGCGGGGAAGCAGATACGCAGTATTTT.

This clone appeared once. The J gene is TRBJ2-5, the V gene TRBV13, with D unclear. CDR1 and CDR2 (germline): PRHDT, FYEKMQ (reference sequence). V lost 3 bases to trimming and J lost 7 bases, with 15 bases between them. CDR3 length: 14 residues. In DNA, the CDR3 is TGTGCCAGCAGCTTCTGGGTCACAGATGGGACCCAGTACTTC. Protein product: CASSFWVTDGTQYF.

The gene calls are TRBV11-3 and TRBJ2-5; possibly TRBD1 for D (5 bases). The V and J ends lost 2 bases and 4 bases respectively, with 8 bases between them. This CDR3 is 13 amino acids long. Germline V lookup: CDR1 SGHNT, CDR2 YENEEA. CDR3 loop: CASSLWQGETQYF. DNA for the CDR3: TGTGCCAGCAGCTTATGGCAGGGAGAGACCCAGTACTTC. The full variable domain, its missing parts supplied by reference TRBV11-3 and TRBJ2-5, is EAGVVQSPRYKIIEKKQPVAFWCNPISGHNTLYWYLQNLGQGPELLIRYENEEAVDDSQLPKDRFSAERLKGVDSTLKIQPAELGDSAVYLCASSLWQGETQYFGPGTRLLVL.